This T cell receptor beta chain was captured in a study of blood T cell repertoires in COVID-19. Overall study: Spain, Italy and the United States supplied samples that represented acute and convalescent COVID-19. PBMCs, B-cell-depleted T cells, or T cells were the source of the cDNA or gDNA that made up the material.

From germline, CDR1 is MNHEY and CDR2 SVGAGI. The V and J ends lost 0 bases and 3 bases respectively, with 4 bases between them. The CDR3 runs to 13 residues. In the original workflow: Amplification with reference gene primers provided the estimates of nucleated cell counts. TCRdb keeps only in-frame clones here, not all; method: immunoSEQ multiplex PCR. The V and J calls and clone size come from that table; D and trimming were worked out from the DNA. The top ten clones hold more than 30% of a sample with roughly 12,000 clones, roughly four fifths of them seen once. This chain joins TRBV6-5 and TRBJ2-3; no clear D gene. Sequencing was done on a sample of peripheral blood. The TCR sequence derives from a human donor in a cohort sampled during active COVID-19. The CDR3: CASSYSQTDTQYF. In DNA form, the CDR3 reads TGTGCCAGCAGTTACTCCCAGACAGATACGCAGTATTTT.